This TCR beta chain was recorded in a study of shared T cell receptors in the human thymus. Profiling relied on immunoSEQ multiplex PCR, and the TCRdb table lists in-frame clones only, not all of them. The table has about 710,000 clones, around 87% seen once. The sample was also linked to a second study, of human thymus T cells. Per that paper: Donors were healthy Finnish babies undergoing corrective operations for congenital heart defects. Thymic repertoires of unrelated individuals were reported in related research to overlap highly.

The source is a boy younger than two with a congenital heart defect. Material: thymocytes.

As DNA, the CDR3 is TGCGCCAGCAGCCAGCCCGTACTTGGGGCCCACTCGCCCTATGGCTACACCTTC. Translation: CASSQPVLGAHSPYGYTF. This chain uses TRBV5-1 with TRBJ1-2; a weak D match, TRBD1 (5 bases). This CDR3 is 18 amino acids long. CDR1 and CDR2 from the germline V gene are SGHRS and YFSETQ. V was shortened by 4 bases and J by 4 bases, with 26 bases between the two germline ends.